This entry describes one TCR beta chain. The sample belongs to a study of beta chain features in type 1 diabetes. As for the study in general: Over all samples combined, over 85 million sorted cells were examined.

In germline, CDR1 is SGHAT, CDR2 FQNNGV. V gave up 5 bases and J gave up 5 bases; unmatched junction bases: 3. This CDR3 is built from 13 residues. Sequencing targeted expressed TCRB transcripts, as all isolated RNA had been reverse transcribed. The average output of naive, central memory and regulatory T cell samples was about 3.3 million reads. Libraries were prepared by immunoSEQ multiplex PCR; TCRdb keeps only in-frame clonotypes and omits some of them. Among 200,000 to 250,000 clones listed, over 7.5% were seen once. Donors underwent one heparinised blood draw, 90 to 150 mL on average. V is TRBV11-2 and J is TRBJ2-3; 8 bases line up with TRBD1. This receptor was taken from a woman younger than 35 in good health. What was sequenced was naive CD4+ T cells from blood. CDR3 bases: TGTGCCAGCAGCCAAGACAGGGGAGATACGCAGTATTTT. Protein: CASSQDRGDTQYF.